This TCR beta chain was profiled in a study of cytomegalovirus exposure and HLA in healthy donors. Study results and limitations: Many donors shared some public TCRs, even though most TCR sequences were rare. Associated with cytomegalovirus, according to the listing, were 170 or so TCR beta chains.

Here immunoSEQ multiplex PCR was the method, and the copy in TCRdb shows in-frame clones only, minus some. The data contain more than 200,000 clones, 90% of them singletons. The germline gives CDR1 SGDLS, CDR2 YYNGEE. The V segment lost 0 bases and the J segment 2 bases; nucleotides outside the gene matches: 11. This CDR3 is 17 amino acids long. This clone appeared a few times. What it binds is unknown. The sequence derives from a woman in her twenties or thirties in good health and CMV-seronegative. The rearrangement links TRBV9 to TRBJ2-7, with 7 bases lining up with TRBD2. The sample consisted of PBMCs. CDR3 DNA: TGTGCCAGCAGCGTAGCTACCGAGCTAGCGGAACCCTACGAGCAGTACTTC. It translates to CASSVATELAEPYEQYF.